This T cell receptor (beta chain) was identified in a study of control samples from healthy donors and cancer patients. CDR1 is LNHDA, CDR2 SQIVND, per germline (reference sequence). The CDR3 runs 13 residues. Trimming shortened V by 9 bases and J by 1 base, and 12 bases separated the two germline ends. Sequencing was performed with immunoSEQ multiplex PCR; in TCRdb, only in-frame clones are kept and a portion is missing. Among tens of thousands of clones listed, 85% to 90% were seen once. The sequenced sample consisted of blood. This sequence joins TRBV19 and TRBJ2-5; TRBD1 might be the D (6 bases). The source is a woman aged 45-60 years in good health. CDR3 residues: CASGATGQETQYF. As DNA, the CDR3 is TGTGCCAGCGGGGCGACAGGCCAAGAGACCCAGTACTTC.